Listed here is a single T cell receptor (beta chain). Authors' processing steps: The authors estimated nucleated cell counts from reference gene primer amplification. Sequencing was performed with immunoSEQ multiplex PCR; in TCRdb, only in-frame clones are kept and a portion is missing. V and J calls and clone size are as listed in that table; D and trimming were resolved from the DNA. Altogether under 350,000 clones are present, around nine tenths being singletons, with the ten largest covering about 4.2%. This CDR3 spans 14 amino acids. Germline CDR1 reads LNHDA; CDR2 reads SQIVND (reference sequence). Trimming removed 7 bases at V and 4 bases at J, with 13 bases between. The data derive from a study of blood T cell repertoires in COVID-19. About the study: Material from acute and convalescent COVID-19 was sourced from the United States, Italy and Spain. Sources were T cells, B-cell-depleted T cells, or PBMCs; the material itself was cDNA or gDNA.

This receptor was obtained from a man in his forties with acute or convalescent COVID-19. V gene TRBV19 combines with J gene TRBJ2-2; tentatively, D is TRBD1 (6 bases). Sequenced: peripheral blood. CDR3 region: CASKFTGPTGELFF. CDR3 DNA: TGTGCCAGTAAATTTACAGGGCCCACCGGGGAGCTGTTTTTT.